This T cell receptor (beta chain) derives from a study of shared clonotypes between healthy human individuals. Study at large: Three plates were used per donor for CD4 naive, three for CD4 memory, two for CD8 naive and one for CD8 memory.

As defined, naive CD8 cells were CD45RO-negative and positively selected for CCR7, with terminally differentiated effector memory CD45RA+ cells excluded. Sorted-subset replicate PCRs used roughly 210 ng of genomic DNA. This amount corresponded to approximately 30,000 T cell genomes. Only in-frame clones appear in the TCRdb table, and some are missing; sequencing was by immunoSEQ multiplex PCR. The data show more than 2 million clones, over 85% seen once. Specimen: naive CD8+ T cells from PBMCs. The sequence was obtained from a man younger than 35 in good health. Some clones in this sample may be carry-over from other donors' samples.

CDR3 nucleotide sequence: TGTGCCAGCAGCTTAGCTAGCGGGAGTTCCTACAATGAGCAGTTCTTC. Protein: CASSLASGSSYNEQFF. The chain employs TRBV11-3 and TRBJ2-1; 10 bases agree with TRBD2. V gave up 1 base and J gave up 1 base; unmatched junction bases: 1. This CDR3 is 16 amino acids long. Germline V gene sequence: CDR1 SGHNT, CDR2 YENEEA.